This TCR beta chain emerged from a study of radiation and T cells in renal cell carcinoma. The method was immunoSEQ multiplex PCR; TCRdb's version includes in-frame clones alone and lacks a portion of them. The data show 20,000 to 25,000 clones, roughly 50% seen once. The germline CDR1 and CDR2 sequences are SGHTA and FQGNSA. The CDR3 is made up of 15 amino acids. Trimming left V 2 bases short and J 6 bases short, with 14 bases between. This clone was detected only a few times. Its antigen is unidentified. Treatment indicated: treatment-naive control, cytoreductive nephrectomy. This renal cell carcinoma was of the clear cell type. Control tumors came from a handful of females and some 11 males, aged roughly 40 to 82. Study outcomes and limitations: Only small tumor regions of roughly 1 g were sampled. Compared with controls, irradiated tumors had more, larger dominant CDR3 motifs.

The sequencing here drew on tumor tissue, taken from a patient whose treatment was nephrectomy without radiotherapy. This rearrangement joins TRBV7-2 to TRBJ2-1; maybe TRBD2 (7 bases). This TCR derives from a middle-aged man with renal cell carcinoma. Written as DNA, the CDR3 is TGTGCCAGCAGCTTAACGTGGGGGGGCCTCAATGAGCAGTTCTTC. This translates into CASSLTWGGLNEQFF. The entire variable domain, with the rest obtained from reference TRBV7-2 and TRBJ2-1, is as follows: GAGVSQSPSNKVTEKGKDVELRCDPISGHTALYWYRQSLGQGLEFLIYFQGNSAPDKSGLPSDRFSAERTGGSVSTLTIQRTQQEDSAVYLCASSLTWGGLNEQFFGPGTRLTVL.